The entry below gives a single T cell receptor (beta chain) sequence along with its context. Antigen: not known. The data were obtained in a study of OX40 agonist ivuxolimab in advanced cancers. TCRdb's table, derived via immunoSEQ multiplex PCR, lists solely in-frame clones and lacks some. The sample records 55,000 to 85,000 clones, approximately 87% being singletons. Study outcomes and limitations: Antigen targets of the expanded peripheral T cells went undetermined. The 0.1-3.0 mg/kg partial responders had among the lowest clonal expansion.

Germline CDR1 is SGHAT and CDR2 is FQNNGV. The CDR3 runs to 15 residues. Trimming at V came to 5 bases and at J to 3 bases, leaving 8 bases not matched to a gene. This TCR came from an adult with an advanced solid tumor such as melanoma, head and neck, liver or kidney cancer. Here the sequenced sample was CD4+ or CD8+ T cells sorted from blood, taken in a trial of the OX40 agonist ivuxolimab. This chain connects TRBV11-2 to TRBJ2-7; TRBD1 agrees at 9 bases. CDR3 in DNA: TGTGCCAGCAGCAGAGGACAGGGGTCATTCTACGAGCAGTACTTC. Encoded protein: CASSRGQGSFYEQYF.